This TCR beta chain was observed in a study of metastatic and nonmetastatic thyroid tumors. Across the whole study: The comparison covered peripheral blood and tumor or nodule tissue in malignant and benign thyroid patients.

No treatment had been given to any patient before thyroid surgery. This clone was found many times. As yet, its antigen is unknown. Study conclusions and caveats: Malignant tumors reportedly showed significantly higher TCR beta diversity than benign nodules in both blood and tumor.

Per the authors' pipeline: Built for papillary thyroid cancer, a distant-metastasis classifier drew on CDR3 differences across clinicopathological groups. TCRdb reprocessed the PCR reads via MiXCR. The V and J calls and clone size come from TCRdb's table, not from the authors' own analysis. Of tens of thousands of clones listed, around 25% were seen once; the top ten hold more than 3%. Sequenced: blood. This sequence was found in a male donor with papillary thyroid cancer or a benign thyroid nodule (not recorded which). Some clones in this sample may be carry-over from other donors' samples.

The CDR3 region has the DNA TGCGCCAGCAGCTTGACTGGACAGCAAGGTGAAAAACTGTTTTTT. Its translation is CASSLTGQQGEKLFF. J is TRBJ1-4 and V is TRBV5-1, with a possible D match to TRBD1 (6 bases). Germline V CDR1 and CDR2: SGHRS, YFSETQ. The ends were cut back, 1 base at V and 7 bases at J, with 14 bases in the middle. This CDR3 has 15 residues. The entire variable domain, with the rest obtained from reference TRBV5-1 and TRBJ1-4, is as follows: KAGVTQTPRYLIKTRGQQVTLSCSPISGHRSVSWYQQTPGQGLQFLFEYFSETQRNKGNFPGRFSGRQFSNSRSEMNVSTLELGDSALYLCASSLTGQQGEKLFFGSGTQLSVL.